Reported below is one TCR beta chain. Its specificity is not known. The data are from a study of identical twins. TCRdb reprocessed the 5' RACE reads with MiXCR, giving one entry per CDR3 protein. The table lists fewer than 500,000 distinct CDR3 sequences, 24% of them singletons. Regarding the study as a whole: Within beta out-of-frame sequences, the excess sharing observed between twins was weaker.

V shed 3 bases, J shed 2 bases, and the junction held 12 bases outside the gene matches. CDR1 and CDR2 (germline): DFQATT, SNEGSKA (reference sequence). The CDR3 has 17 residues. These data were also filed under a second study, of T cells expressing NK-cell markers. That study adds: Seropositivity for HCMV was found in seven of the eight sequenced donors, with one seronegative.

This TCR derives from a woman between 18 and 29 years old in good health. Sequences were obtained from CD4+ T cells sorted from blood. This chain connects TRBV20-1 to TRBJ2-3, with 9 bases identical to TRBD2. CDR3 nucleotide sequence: TGCAGTGCTAGCGGGATAGCGGGAGAGGGGGACACAGATACGCAGTATTTT. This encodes CSASGIAGEGDTDTQYF.